This T cell receptor (beta chain) was identified during a study of PD-1 blockade in classical Hodgkin lymphoma. Relapse after autologous stem cell transplantation occurred in every patient, and brentuximab vedotin exposure varied. Overall study findings and caveats: Patients excluded were those beginning nivolumab under 1 year after ASCT. The origin of the repertoire differences remains undefined, with disease activity or prior therapy as possible causes.

As for this clone: Its target is not known.

Repertoires were generated with immunoSEQ multiplex PCR, while TCRdb's copy carries only in-frame clones and drops some. The sample includes roughly 81,000 clones, about nine tenths of them seen just once. This receptor was obtained from a human donor with classical Hodgkin lymphoma. Sample: peripheral blood mononuclear cells (PBMCs), taken before the second cycle of nivolumab.

This chain's CDR3 is CASSLEQVLNTEAFF. In DNA form, the CDR3 reads TGCGCCAGCAGCTTAGAACAGGTCCTGAACACTGAAGCTTTCTTT. The chain carries TRBV5-1 and TRBJ1-1; a possible D gene is TRBD1 (5 bases). Trimming took off 2 bases at V and 0 bases at J, with 11 bases between the two ends. The CDR3 is 15 amino acids. The germline CDR1 and CDR2 sequences are SGHRS and YFSETQ.